Listed below are T cell receptor beta chains from one sample, sequenced in a study of identical twins. Each CDR3 protein gets one entry after TCRdb re-called the 5' RACE reads with MiXCR. The table includes 510,000 or so distinct CDR3 sequences, roughly 15% detected once. This sample was shared with a second study, whose subject was yellow fever vaccine responses in identical twins.

The sample taken for sequencing was CD4+ T cells sorted from blood. The receptor set was obtained from a woman between 18 and 30 years old in good health. Each CDR3 is given with its conserved first and last residue. D genes are given only for firm matches. Clone size is stated in some rows and not others, as once, few, many or a class when expanded.

abundance: few; j_gene: TRBJ2-1; v_gene: TRBV5-1; d_gene: .; CDR3nt: TGCGCCAGCAGCGACACAAGACCCTACAATGAGCAGTTCTTC; CDR3aa: CASSDTRPYNEQFF
abundance: few; j_gene: TRBJ2-2; v_gene: TRBV27; d_gene: .; CDR3nt: TGTGCCAGCAGTCCCCAAGCGCCTTACAGGGTAACGGACACCGGGGAGCTGTTTTTT; CDR3aa: CASSPQAPYRVTDTGELFF
abundance: .; j_gene: TRBJ2-4; v_gene: TRBV20-1; d_gene: .; CDR3nt: TGCAGTGCTAAAGAACCCGAACCGGGCAAAAACATTCAGTACTTC; CDR3aa: CSAKEPEPGKNIQYF
abundance: .; j_gene: TRBJ2-7; v_gene: TRBV20-1; d_gene: TRBD2; CDR3nt: TGCAGTGCCCGGACTAGCGGGAGCCGCGAGCAGTACTTC; CDR3aa: CSARTSGSREQYF
abundance: .; j_gene: TRBJ2-2; v_gene: TRBV27; d_gene: .; CDR3nt: TGTGCCAGCAGCCGAAGACAGAACGCGAACACCGGGGAGCTGTTTTTT; CDR3aa: CASSRRQNANTGELFF
abundance: few; j_gene: TRBJ2-1; v_gene: TRBV27; d_gene: TRBD2; CDR3nt: TGTGCCAGCAGTTTAGGGCTAGCGGGGGTTCATGTGCAGTTCTTC; CDR3aa: CASSLGLAGVHVQFF
abundance: .; j_gene: TRBJ2-5; v_gene: TRBV20-1; d_gene: TRBD1; CDR3nt: TGCAGTGCTCCCCTGACAGGGGAGGAGACCCAGTACTTC; CDR3aa: CSAPLTGEETQYF
abundance: .; j_gene: TRBJ2-1; v_gene: TRBV15; d_gene: .; CDR3nt: TGTGCCACCAGCAGAGATGCCGGCAGCTACAATGAGCAGTTCTTC; CDR3aa: CATSRDAGSYNEQFF
abundance: .; j_gene: TRBJ2-1; v_gene: TRBV4-2; d_gene: TRBD2; CDR3nt: TGTGCCAGCAGCCGCAGACTAGCGGGAGATTACAATGAGCAGTTCTTC; CDR3aa: CASSRRLAGDYNEQFF
abundance: many; j_gene: TRBJ2-1; v_gene: TRBV5-1; d_gene: TRBD2; CDR3nt: TGCGCCAGCTTCAGCGGGAGTCCCTACAATGAGCAGTTCTTC; CDR3aa: CASFSGSPYNEQFF
abundance: .; j_gene: TRBJ2-2; v_gene: TRBV5-1; d_gene: TRBD2; CDR3nt: TGCGCCAGCAGCGCCTCGTCGGGGGGGCTTGACGGGGAGCTGTTTTTT; CDR3aa: CASSASSGGLDGELFF
abundance: few; j_gene: TRBJ1-6; v_gene: TRBV4-1; d_gene: .; CDR3nt: TGCGCCAGCAGCCAAGATCGTTGGGGGTTTTCACCCCTCCACTTT; CDR3aa: CASSQDRWGFSPLHF
abundance: .; j_gene: TRBJ2-3; v_gene: TRBV9; d_gene: .; CDR3nt: TGTGCCAGCAGCGTAGTTGGTTCGGGGGTCACAGATACGCAGTATTTT; CDR3aa: CASSVVGSGVTDTQYF
abundance: .; j_gene: TRBJ2-1; v_gene: TRBV5-6; d_gene: TRBD2; CDR3nt: TGTGCCAGCAGCTTTACTAGCGGGAGGGCCGTAGGTGAGCAGTTCTTC; CDR3aa: CASSFTSGRAVGEQFF
abundance: .; j_gene: TRBJ2-1; v_gene: TRBV5-6; d_gene: .; CDR3nt: TGTGCCAGCAGCACGGGGCGACTCAATGAGCAGTTCTTC; CDR3aa: CASSTGRLNEQFF
abundance: .; j_gene: TRBJ2-2; v_gene: TRBV24-1; d_gene: TRBD1; CDR3nt: TGTGCCACCAGTGACTGGGACAGCAACACCGGGGAGCTGTTTTTT; CDR3aa: CATSDWDSNTGELFF
abundance: .; j_gene: TRBJ2-5; v_gene: TRBV12-3/TRBV12-4; d_gene: TRBD2; CDR3nt: TGTGCCAGCACCTGGGTGGGGGGGGAGACCCAGTACTTC; CDR3aa: CASTWVGGETQYF
abundance: few; j_gene: TRBJ2-5; v_gene: TRBV2; d_gene: TRBD1; CDR3nt: TGTGCCAGCAGTGAAGGACAGGGGGCACAGACCCAGTACTTC; CDR3aa: CASSEGQGAQTQYF
abundance: .; j_gene: TRBJ2-3; v_gene: TRBV6-1; d_gene: TRBD1; CDR3nt: TGTGCCAGCGCTTGGGACAGGTTCACAGATACGCAGTATTTT; CDR3aa: CASAWDRFTDTQYF
abundance: many; j_gene: TRBJ1-2; v_gene: TRBV12-3/TRBV12-4; d_gene: .; CDR3nt: TGTGCCAGCAGTTTACTCCGGACGGTCGCCTATGGCTACACCTTC; CDR3aa: CASSLLRTVAYGYTF
abundance: .; j_gene: TRBJ2-3; v_gene: TRBV2; d_gene: .; CDR3nt: TGTGCCAGCAGCGGGGTTCTAGTTGCAGATACGCAGTATTTT; CDR3aa: CASSGVLVADTQYF
abundance: few; j_gene: TRBJ1-5; v_gene: TRBV29-1; d_gene: .; CDR3nt: TGCAGCGCCCAATCCTTTAGCAATCAGCCCCAGCATTTT; CDR3aa: CSAQSFSNQPQHF
abundance: few; j_gene: TRBJ2-3; v_gene: TRBV7-9; d_gene: TRBD2; CDR3nt: TGTGCCAGCAGGAGGCTAGCGGGAACCCTCGACACGCAGTATTTT; CDR3aa: CASRRLAGTLDTQYF
abundance: many; j_gene: TRBJ2-5; v_gene: TRBV5-1; d_gene: .; CDR3nt: TGCGCCAGCAGCTTCGGTCACAGGGAAGAGACCCAGTACTTC; CDR3aa: CASSFGHREETQYF
abundance: few; j_gene: TRBJ2-3; v_gene: TRBV10-3; d_gene: .; CDR3nt: TGTGCCATCAGTGGTTCCGGGAACATAGATACGCAGTATTTT; CDR3aa: CAISGSGNIDTQYF
abundance: few; j_gene: TRBJ2-1; v_gene: TRBV10-3; d_gene: .; CDR3nt: TGTGCCATCAGTGAGGGTAGGGTCAATGAGCAGTTCTTC; CDR3aa: CAISEGRVNEQFF
abundance: many; j_gene: TRBJ2-1; v_gene: TRBV10-3; d_gene: .; CDR3nt: TGTGCCATCAGTGAAACCGGGACCTCGGGGGAGCAGTTCTTC; CDR3aa: CAISETGTSGEQFF
abundance: few; j_gene: TRBJ1-1; v_gene: TRBV5-1; d_gene: TRBD1; CDR3nt: TGCGCCAGCAGCTTGTTACAGGGGGGCACTGAAGCTTTCTTT; CDR3aa: CASSLLQGGTEAFF
abundance: few; j_gene: TRBJ2-5; v_gene: TRBV12-3/TRBV12-4; d_gene: .; CDR3nt: TGTGCCAGCAGTTTAGGGGACACCTTGGGGGAGACCCAGTACTTC; CDR3aa: CASSLGDTLGETQYF
abundance: .; j_gene: TRBJ2-1; v_gene: TRBV20-1; d_gene: TRBD1; CDR3nt: TGCAGTGCTACAACCAAAAGGGGACAGGGCAATGAGCAGTTCTTC; CDR3aa: CSATTKRGQGNEQFF
abundance: .; j_gene: TRBJ2-1; v_gene: TRBV12-3/TRBV12-4; d_gene: .; CDR3nt: TGTGCCAGCACCCCGGGCCTCGTCCACAATGAGCAGTTCTTC; CDR3aa: CASTPGLVHNEQFF